These 7 T cell receptor beta chains share one sample of origin, sequenced in a study of control samples from healthy donors and cancer patients. Only in-frame clones appear in the TCRdb table, and some are missing; sequencing was by immunoSEQ multiplex PCR. The table lists 95,000 to 150,000 clones, 87% of them singletons. Sample: blood. The receptors derive from a young man in good health.

The V gene is TRBV20-1, the J gene TRBJ2-7; TRBD2 agrees at 10 bases. CDR1 is DFQATT and CDR2 is SNEGSKA in the germline V gene (reference sequence). The length of the CDR3 is 14 residues. Unmatched junction bases numbered 3, after V lost 3 bases and J lost 1 base. The CDR3 DNA is TGCAGTGCTAGTCGAGCGGGAGGGTCCTACGAGCAGTACTTC. As protein: CSASRAGGSYEQYF.

The chain couples TRBV7-2 to TRBJ1-1; D is undetermined. The CDR3 is made up of 13 amino acids. Between the trimmed V and J ends, which lost 6 bases and 1 base, there was a span of 9 bases. Germline CDR1 and CDR2: SGHTA and FQGNSA. CDR3 nucleotide sequence: TGTGCCAGCAGGCAACAGAGGAACACTGAAGCTTTCTTT. Translated, it gives CASRQQRNTEAFF.

The chain uses TRBV6-6 and TRBJ2-2; 14 nucleotides align to TRBD2. With 5 bases clipped from V and 5 bases from J, the junction kept 16 bases outside the gene matches. The CDR3 consists of 20 residues. The germline V gene has CDR1 MNHNY and CDR2 SVGAGI (reference sequence). Here the CDR3 DNA reads TGTGCCAGCAGTCCCTCCCCGGGGACTAGCGGGAGTAGAGGTACCGGGGAGCTGTTTTTT. This sequence encodes CASSPSPGTSGSRGTGELFF.

The chain carries TRBV11-3 and TRBJ2-7; tentative D call: TRBD2 (6 bases). In germline, CDR1 is SGHNT, CDR2 YENEEA. Trimming left V 0 bases short and J 3 bases short, with 12 bases between. The CDR3 is made up of 15 amino acids. The CDR3 sequence: CASSLDPSRDYEQYF. The DNA for the CDR3 is TGTGCCAGCAGCTTAGATCCCTCGCGGGACTACGAGCAGTACTTC.

The V call is TRBV12-3 or TRBV12-4, the J call TRBJ2-1; the D gene is possibly TRBD1 (5 bases). The CDR3 loop spans 12 amino acids. Between the trimmed V and J ends, which lost 7 bases and 7 bases, there was a span of 11 bases. The CDR3 protein is CASTGWGNEQFF. The CDR3, as DNA: TGTGCCAGCACAGGGTGGGGTAATGAGCAGTTCTTC.

V is TRBV30 and J is TRBJ1-3, with D possibly being TRBD1 (6 bases). Trimming pared 0 bases from V and 3 bases from J, leaving 12 bases between. Germline V lookup: CDR1 GTSNPN, CDR2 SVGIG (reference sequence). The CDR3 has 15 residues. The CDR3 nucleotides read TGTGCCTGGAGTGTAATTTCAGGGGTTGGAAACACCATATATTTT. Amino acids: CAWSVISGVGNTIYF.

The chain has TRBV5-1 and TRBJ2-3; 12 bases fit TRBD2. J lost 4 bases, V lost 3 bases, and 6 bases had no gene match. Germline assignment: CDR1 SGHRS and CDR2 YFSETQ. The CDR3 sequence is 16 residues long. CDR3 DNA sequence: TGCGCCAGCAGCTCAAGACTAGCGGGAGATGCAGATACGCAGTATTTT. This encodes CASSSRLAGDADTQYF.